Shown below are 22 T cell receptor beta chains from a single sample sequenced in a study of cytomegalovirus exposure and HLA in healthy donors. Method: immunoSEQ multiplex PCR; TCRdb's copy keeps in-frame clones and lacks some. The sample lists some 170,000 clones; roughly 86% were seen once. Sequenced material: PBMCs. The receptors shown here come from a man younger than 35 in good health and CMV-seropositive.

This clone has only one observation. This rearrangement joins TRBV15 to TRBJ2-1, with D perhaps matching TRBD1 (5 bases). Looked up from germline, CDR1 is LNHNV and CDR2 is YYDKDF (reference sequence). Between the trimmed V and J ends, which lost 1 base and 6 bases, there was a span of 13 bases. The CDR3 totals 15 residues. DNA for the CDR3: TGTGCCACCAGCAGAGGTCGGCAGGGTCCCAATGAGCAGTTCTTC. Translated, it gives CATSRGRQGPNEQFF.

The chain joins TRBV11-2 to TRBJ2-1; perhaps TRBD2 as D (5 bases). This CDR3 has 15 amino acids. The V end was cut by 1 base, the J end by 0 bases, with 7 bases between. Germline V CDR1 and CDR2: SGHAT, FQNNGV. The CDR3 nucleotides read TGTGCCAGCAGCTTAGTGGGGAGCTCCTACAATGAGCAGTTCTTC. It codes for CASSLVGSSYNEQFF.

This chain joins TRBV28 and TRBJ2-3, with TRBD2 matching over 11 bases. Germline V CDR1 and CDR2: MDHEN, SYDVKM. The V segment lost 5 bases and the J segment 0 bases; nucleotides outside the gene matches: 7. The CDR3 contains 17 residues. The CDR3 sequence is CASSPIAGGGSTDTQYF. CDR3 nucleotide sequence: TGTGCCAGCAGTCCTATAGCGGGAGGGGGGAGCACAGATACGCAGTATTTT.

The chain is built from TRBV6-1 and TRBJ1-2; 8 nucleotides agree with TRBD1. This CDR3 comprises 13 residues. V shed 6 bases, J shed 4 bases, and the junction held 4 bases outside the gene matches. The germline V gene has CDR1 MNHNS and CDR2 SASEGT. CDR3 protein: CASRDRATYGYTF. In nucleotides, the CDR3 is TGTGCCAGCAGGGACAGGGCCACCTATGGCTACACCTTC.

The J gene is TRBJ2-7, the V gene TRBV4-1, with no clear D. CDR1 and CDR2 from the germline V gene are MGHRA and YSYEKL. CDR3 size: 14 residues. Trimming removed 0 bases from V and 1 base from J, with 7 bases in between. CDR3 nucleotide sequence: TGCGCCAGCAGCCAAGACTGGGCGTCCTACGAGCAGTACTTC. This sequence encodes CASSQDWASYEQYF.

The chain links TRBV20-1 to TRBJ2-7; 7 nucleotides line up with TRBD2. The germline gives CDR1 DFQATT, CDR2 SNEGSKA (reference sequence). The CDR3 is 11 amino acids. Trimming took 6 bases from V and 5 from J; bases not matched to a gene: 4. The CDR3 coding sequence is TGCAGTGCCCCCCGGGGGGACGAGCAGTACTTC. Translation gives CSAPRGDEQYF.

The gene calls are TRBV10-3 and TRBJ2-5, with D perhaps TRBD1 (5 bases). Per the germline V gene, CDR1 is ENHRY and CDR2 is SYGVKD. The CDR3 consists of 14 residues. V gave up 2 bases and J gave up 1 base, with 8 bases separating them. The CDR3 region is CAISEKDIQETQYF. The DNA of the CDR3 is TGTGCCATCAGTGAGAAGGACATCCAAGAGACCCAGTACTTC.

This sequence joins TRBV12-5 and TRBJ1-2; D unclear. Per the germline V gene, CDR1 is LGHNT and CDR2 is FRNRAP. The V end was cut by 2 bases, the J end by 2 bases, with 12 bases between. The CDR3 is made up of 15 amino acids. CDR3 DNA: TGTGCTAGTGGTTTGCTTGGAGCGGAGAACTATGGCTACACCTTC. Protein product: CASGLLGAENYGYTF. Variable domain in full (rest from reference TRBV12-5 and TRBJ1-2): DARVTQTPRHKVTEMGQEVTMRCQPILGHNTVFWYRQTMMQGLELLAYFRNRAPLDDSGMPKDRFSAEMPDATLATLKIQPSEPRDSAVYFCASGLLGAENYGYTFGSGTRLTVV.

V gene TRBV10-3 combines with J gene TRBJ2-7, with 10 bases matching TRBD1. The J segment lost 4 bases and the V segment lost 7 bases, leaving 4 bases of the junction unmatched. The CDR3 totals 13 residues. CDR1 is ENHRY and CDR2 is SYGVKD in the germline V gene. This chain's CDR3 is CAITGDRGYEQYF. The CDR3 nucleotides read TGTGCCATCACCGGGGACAGGGGTTACGAGCAGTACTTC.

V is TRBV7-6 and J is TRBJ1-2; no clear D gene. The CDR3 is made up of 19 amino acids. V gave up 0 bases and J gave up 1 base, with 21 bases separating them. From germline, CDR1 is SGHVS and CDR2 FNYEAQ. In DNA form, the CDR3 reads TGTGCCAGCAGCTTAGCGAGGAGACCGCATCCTTGGAGTAACTATGGCTACACCTTC. As protein: CASSLARRPHPWSNYGYTF.

CDR3 DNA sequence: TGTGCCAGCAGCGTAAAGGTAGGGGGGGCGACCGTATCCTACGAGCAGTACTTC. It is translated as CASSVKVGGATVSYEQYF. The J gene is TRBJ2-7, the V gene TRBV9, with a possible D match to TRBD2 (7 bases). The CDR3 runs 18 residues. Looked up from germline, CDR1 is SGDLS and CDR2 is YYNGEE. V was shortened by 1 base and J by 1 base, with 21 bases between the two germline ends. Supplemented by reference TRBV9 and TRBJ2-7, the full variable domain reads DSGVTQTPKHLITATGQRVTLRCSPRSGDLSVYWYQQSLDQGLQFLIQYYNGEERAKGNILERFSAQQFPDLHSELNLSSLELGDSALYFCASSVKVGGATVSYEQYFGPGTRLTVT.

Notes on this clone: Germline is not matched at one junction end, which may reflect a read error. The V and J genes are TRBV7-7 and TRBJ2-3, with TRBD2 matching over 7 bases. The V gene's germline CDR1 is SSHAT and CDR2 FNYEAQ (reference sequence). CDR3 length: 16 amino acids. In DNA, the CDR3 is TGTGCTAGCAGCTTAGGACTAGGCGGAGGCACAGATACGCAGTATTTT. Its translation is CASSLGLGGGTDTQYF.

Remarks on this clone: The sample contains more than one DNA sequence encoding this CDR3. J is TRBJ2-1 and V is TRBV9; 7 bases fit TRBD2. Germline CDR1 and CDR2: SGDLS and YYNGEE. The CDR3 length is 12 residues. Trimming removed 3 bases from V and 7 bases from J; junction bases left unmatched: 1. The CDR3, as DNA: TGTGCCAGCAGCGGGGGGGGGAATGAGCAGTTCTTC. It translates to CASSGGGNEQFF.

The chain employs TRBV7-2 and TRBJ1-2; D is perhaps TRBD1 (5 bases). CDR1 and CDR2 (germline): SGHTA, FQGNSA. V gave up 5 bases and J gave up 6 bases, with 16 bases separating them. The CDR3 has 14 amino acids. CDR3: CASSPGRGVDGYTF. DNA of the CDR3: TGTGCCAGCAGCCCCGGGAGGGGAGTGGATGGCTACACCTTC.

The rearrangement joins TRBV4-1 to TRBJ2-7; tentative D call: TRBD2 (6 bases). V lost 0 bases and J 2 bases, leaving 17 bases between the germline ends. This CDR3 contains 17 residues. Germline lookup yields CDR1 MGHRA and CDR2 YSYEKL. CDR3 nucleotides: TGCGCCAGCAGCCAAGATCCTGGGAGGTCTACCACCTACGAGCAGTACTTC. Its protein product is CASSQDPGRSTTYEQYF.

The chain carries TRBV9 and TRBJ2-5, with D perhaps TRBD2 (5 bases). This CDR3 contains 14 residues. The germline gives CDR1 SGDLS, CDR2 YYNGEE. Trimming removed 0 bases at V and 5 bases at J, with 11 bases between. CDR3 protein: CASSVAGSVETQYF. The CDR3 bases are TGTGCCAGCAGCGTAGCCGGTAGCGTGGAGACCCAGTACTTC.

The J gene is TRBJ2-3, the V gene TRBV2; TRBD2 aligns across 14 bases. CDR1 and CDR2 (germline): SNHLY, FYNNEI. The CDR3 runs 16 residues. V gave up 8 bases and J gave up 5 bases; unmatched junction bases: 9. Here the CDR3 reads CASALGLAGEGDTQYF. DNA for the CDR3: TGTGCCAGCGCCCTGGGACTAGCGGGAGAAGGAGATACGCAGTATTTT.

This CDR3 reads CASSYSNRIELYGYTF. The CDR3 DNA reads TGTGCCAGCAGTTACTCGAACAGAATAGAGCTTTATGGCTACACCTTC. The rearrangement uses TRBV6-6 and TRBJ1-2; D not resolved. Germline V gene data show CDR1 as MNHNY and CDR2 as SVGAGI (reference sequence). With 0 bases removed from V and 5 bases from J, the gap between germline ends came to 16 bases. The CDR3 is made up of 16 amino acids.

The chain couples TRBV6-5 to TRBJ1-3, with D possibly being TRBD1 (6 bases). The V gene's germline CDR1 is MNHEY and CDR2 SVGAGI. The CDR3 is 15 amino acids. Trimming cost V 7 bases and J 2 bases, with 15 bases left between them. CDR3 in DNA: TGTGCCAGCAAACCTAATACAGGGCCTGGAAACACCATATATTTT. The encoded protein is CASKPNTGPGNTIYF.

The gene calls are TRBV4-1 and TRBJ1-5; a weak D match, TRBD1 (5 bases). Germline assignment: CDR1 MGHRA and CDR2 YSYEKL. The CDR3 contains 13 residues. Between the trimmed V and J ends, which lost 2 bases and 11 bases, there was a span of 13 bases. CDR3 residues: CASSQTTGSSQHF. CDR3 DNA sequence: TGCGCCAGCAGCCAAACCACAGGTAGTTCCCAGCATTTT.

CDR3 in DNA: TGTGCCAGCTCACCACTGACGGGGGAACCTAATGAAAAACTGTTTTTT. Translating gives CASSPLTGEPNEKLFF. V and J are TRBV18 and TRBJ1-4; a weak D match, TRBD1 (5 bases). This CDR3 has 16 amino acids. In germline, CDR1 is KGHSH, CDR2 LQKENI. Trimming removed 1 base from V and 3 bases from J, with 12 bases in between.

The rearrangement uses TRBV28 and TRBJ2-7; weak D call: TRBD2 (6 bases). The V end lost 6 bases, the J end lost 2 bases, and 17 bases lay between the germline ends. Looked up from germline, CDR1 is MDHEN and CDR2 is SYDVKM. The CDR3 length is 15 residues. This CDR3 reads CASRLAYGSPYEQYF. The CDR3, as DNA: TGTGCCAGCAGACTAGCATACGGGAGTCCCTACGAGCAGTACTTC.